This is a list of T cell receptor beta chains from one sample in a study of blood T cells in healthy people across ages. TCRdb reanalysed the 5' RACE reads using MiXCR and keeps one entry per CDR3 protein. The table lists 600,000 to 800,000 distinct CDR3 sequences, about 50% of them singletons. Material for sequencing was blood. These TCRs come from a woman older than 75 in good health. Each CDR3 is given with its conserved first and last residue. The order of the fields is V gene, clone size, D gene, J gene, CDR3 DNA, CDR3 protein. A D gene is named only where the DNA matches it firmly. Only some rows state a clone size, as once, few, many or a class for expanded clones.

>TRBV5-1|.|.|TRBJ2-7
TGCGCCAGCAGCAAGAGGGGCTATGAGCAGTACTTC
CASSKRGYEQYF
>TRBV5-6|.|TRBD1|TRBJ2-1
TGTGCCAGCAGCCAAACCCCGGGACAGGGATACAATGAGCAGTTCTTC
CASSQTPGQGYNEQFF
>TRBV3-1|few|TRBD2|TRBJ2-2
TGTGCCAGCAGCCAGATCGGGGGGTCCTTGAACACCGGGGAGCTGTTTTTT
CASSQIGGSLNTGELFF
>TRBV6-5|few|TRBD1|TRBJ1-1
TGTGCCAGCAGTTACGCTACAGGGGGCGAGACTGAAGCTTTCTTT
CASSYATGGETEAFF
>TRBV7-2|.|.|TRBJ1-6
TGTGCCAGCAGCTTTCGGGGATCGGTAGGATCGCCCTTCCACTTT
CASSFRGSVGSPFHF
>TRBV10-3|.|.|TRBJ1-1
TGTGCCATCAGGGACAGCGGAAACACTGAAGCTTTCTTT
CAIRDSGNTEAFF
>TRBV5-1|.|.|TRBJ2-2
TGCGCCAGCAGCTTGGCGGACGGGTCGTCCGGGGAGCTGTTTTTT
CASSLADGSSGELFF
>TRBV27|many|.|TRBJ2-7
TGTGCCAGCAGTTTATGGGCAGGGTCCCCCTACGAGCAGTACTTC
CASSLWAGSPYEQYF
>TRBV6-6|many|TRBD2|TRBJ2-3
TGTGCCAGCCTAGCGGGGGGACTCACAGATACGCAGTATTTT
CASLAGGLTDTQYF
>TRBV28|many|.|TRBJ2-6
TGTGCCAGCAGTTTAGCCGGGCCCGTCTCTGGGGCCAACGTCCTGACTTTC
CASSLAGPVSGANVLTF
>TRBV5-1|many|TRBD2|TRBJ2-1
TGCGCCAGCAGCTGGGGGGACTACGAGGGCTACAATGAGCAGTTCTTC
CASSWGDYEGYNEQFF
>TRBV5-1|once|TRBD2|TRBJ2-3
TGCGCCAGCGGGAGACTAGCGGGGGAATCAGATACGCAGTATTTT
CASGRLAGESDTQYF
>TRBV5-6|.|.|TRBJ2-7
TGTGCCAGCAGCTCCGAGACAGGAACCTACGAGCAGTACTTC
CASSSETGTYEQYF
>TRBV9|.|.|TRBJ2-7
TGTGCCAGCAGCGTAGGATTCCAGGGATTGAGCTCCCACGAGCAGTACTTC
CASSVGFQGLSSHEQYF
>TRBV3-1|few|.|TRBJ2-1
TGTGCCAGCAGCCAAGCCCGCGAGTACAATGAGCAGTTCTTC
CASSQAREYNEQFF
>TRBV29-1|many|.|TRBJ2-3
TGCAGCGCTAGCGGGACAGGTTTGGCAGATACGCAGTATTTT
CSASGTGLADTQYF
>TRBV18|few|.|TRBJ2-3
TGTGCCAGCTCACCAGAGGAGCCCAAAAGGAACACAGATACGCAGTATTTT
CASSPEEPKRNTDTQYF
>TRBV7-2|once|TRBD1|TRBJ1-2
TGTGCCAGCAGCTTAGTGTCGGGGGGACAGGTTGGGAACTATGGCTACACCTTC
CASSLVSGGQVGNYGYTF
>TRBV6-5|.|TRBD2|TRBJ2-7
TGCGCCAGCAGTTACAGACCGACTAGCGGGAGTCCTCTCTACGAGCAGTACTTC
CASSYRPTSGSPLYEQYF
>TRBV3-1|.|.|TRBJ1-2
TGTGCCAGCAGCCACGGGACGGCGAACCGAGCTAACTATGGCTACACCTTC
CASSHGTANRANYGYTF
>TRBV20-1|.|.|TRBJ1-2
TGCAGTCCCAATGAAAGACAGGTCTATGGCTACACCTTC
CSPNERQVYGYTF
>TRBV20-1|.|TRBD2|TRBJ2-5
TGCAATGCGTCGGCGGGAGACCGGGGGGAGACCCAGTACTTC
CNASAGDRGETQYF
>TRBV2|many|.|TRBJ2-5
TGTGCCAGCAGCCAAGGCGAAGAGACCCAGTACTTC
CASSQGEETQYF
>TRBV29-1|.|TRBD1|TRBJ1-2
TGCAGCGCCCAGGACAGGGGGTTCTCTAACTATGGCTACACCTTC
CSAQDRGFSNYGYTF
>TRBV12-3/TRBV12-4|.|.|TRBJ1-1
TGTGCCAGCAGTTTAGCGAAGGCTGAAGCTTTCTTT
CASSLAKAEAFF
>TRBV20-1|.|TRBD1|TRBJ1-2
TGCAGTGCTAGAGATCCGCAGGGGGGGTATGGCTACACCTTC
CSARDPQGGYGYTF
>TRBV5-1|few|.|TRBJ1-5
TGCGCCAGCAGCGTCAGCGAGGGTCAGCCCCAGCATTTT
CASSVSEGQPQHF
>TRBV6-6|.|TRBD2|TRBJ2-7
TGTGCCAGCAGACCCTGGGGGGGGGATCAGGACGAGCAGTACTTC
CASRPWGGDQDEQYF
>TRBV12-3/TRBV12-4|few|.|TRBJ2-3
TGTGCCAGCAACTTTTTCACAGATACGCAGTATTTT
CASNFFTDTQYF
>TRBV2|.|TRBD1|TRBJ2-7
TGTGCCAGCACGGGACAGCCAGAGGGCGAGCAGTACTTC
CASTGQPEGEQYF
>TRBV12-3/TRBV12-4|.|.|TRBJ1-4
TGTGCCAGCAGCGGGGGGACGGGGGAAAAACTGTTTTTT
CASSGGTGEKLFF
>TRBV2|few|.|TRBJ2-5
TGTGCCGCCACCCCTTCAGAGACCCAGTACTTC
CAATPSETQYF
>TRBV20-1|many|.|TRBJ1-2
TGCAGTGCCGAGGGACGGCAGCTCTATGGCTACACCTTC
CSAEGRQLYGYTF
>TRBV12-3/TRBV12-4|.|.|TRBJ1-2
TGTGCCAGCAGTTTAAGACAGCTCTATGGCTACACCTTC
CASSLRQLYGYTF